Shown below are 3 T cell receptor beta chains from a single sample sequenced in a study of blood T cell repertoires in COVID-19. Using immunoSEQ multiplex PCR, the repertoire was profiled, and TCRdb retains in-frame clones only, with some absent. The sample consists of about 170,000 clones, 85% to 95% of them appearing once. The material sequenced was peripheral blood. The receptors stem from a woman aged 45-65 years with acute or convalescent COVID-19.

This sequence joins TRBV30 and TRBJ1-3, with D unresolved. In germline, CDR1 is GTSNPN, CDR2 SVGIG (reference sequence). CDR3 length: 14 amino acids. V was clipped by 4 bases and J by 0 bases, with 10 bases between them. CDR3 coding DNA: TGTGCCTGGACATCCGGGAACTCTGGAAACACCATATATTTT. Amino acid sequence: CAWTSGNSGNTIYF.

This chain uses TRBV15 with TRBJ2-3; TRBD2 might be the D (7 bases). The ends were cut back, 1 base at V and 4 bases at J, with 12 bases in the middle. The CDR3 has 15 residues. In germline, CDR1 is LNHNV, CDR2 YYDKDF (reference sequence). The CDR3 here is CATSRATGGPDTQYF. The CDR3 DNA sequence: TGTGCCACCAGCAGAGCCACGGGGGGCCCAGATACGCAGTATTTT.

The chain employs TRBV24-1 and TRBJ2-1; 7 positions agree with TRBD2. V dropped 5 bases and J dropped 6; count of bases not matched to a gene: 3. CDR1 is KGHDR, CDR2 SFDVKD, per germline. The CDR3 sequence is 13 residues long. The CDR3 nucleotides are TGTGCCACCAGTGGGGAGGGCCGCAATGAGCAGTTCTTC. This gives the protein CATSGEGRNEQFF.